These 29 T cell receptor gamma chains came from one sample sequenced in a study of gamma-delta chains in newborns, infants, children. TCRdb ran CATT on the reads. The sample has over 1,000 gamma-chain clones, 2% to 3% seen once. Sequencing was performed on blood. The receptors come from a child who was a newborn, infant or young child, either healthy, febrile or measles-vaccinated (not recorded which).

This clone occurred a few times. The rearrangement uses TRGV9 and TRGJP. V was pared by 0 bases and J by 9 bases, with 5 bases of the junction left unmatched. Germline V lookup: CDR1 GITISATS, CDR2 ISYDGTV (reference sequence). The CDR3 has 16 amino acids. The CDR3 loop is CALWEVRLLGKKIKVF. In DNA form, the CDR3 reads TGTGCCTTGTGGGAGGTGCGTCTGTTGGGCAAAAAAATCAAGGTATTT.

Note on this clone: A far larger clone is just one base off, so this is likely a read error. The same CDR3 also results from other DNA sequences found in this sample. The chain combines TRGV3 with TRGJ1 or TRGJ2. V was clipped by 1 base and J by 3 bases; unmatched bases: 3. This CDR3 contains 13 residues. Germline CDR1 is VTNTFY and CDR2 is YDVSTARD (reference sequence). CDR3 DNA sequence: TGTGCCACCTGGGACAGAGGTTATTATAAGAAACTCTTT. Its translation is CATWDRGYYKKLF.

This clone is large by share. This sequence joins TRGV9 and TRGJ1 or TRGJ2. CDR3 length equals 14 residues. The germline V gene has CDR1 GITISATS and CDR2 ISYDGTV (reference sequence). The V segment lost 3 bases and the J segment 5 bases; nucleotides outside the gene matches: 10. The CDR3 sequence is CALWEPWTDYKKLF. Written as DNA, the CDR3 is TGTGCCTTGTGGGAGCCCTGGACGGATTATAAGAAACTCTTT.

This clone was found a few times. Translating this DNA gives a protein that differs at residue 4 from the TCRdb one, which belongs to a much larger clone; a read error is likely, and the protein shown is this translation. The chain couples TRGV2 to TRGJ1 or TRGJ2. Germline CDR1 and CDR2: EGSNGY and YDSYNSKV. The CDR3 loop spans 11 amino acids. The CDR3 is CATRDGQEKLF. CDR3 sequence (DNA): TGTGCCACCCGGGACGGGCAGGAGAAACTCTTT.

This clone was recorded a few times. A much larger clone lies one base from this, so it may be a read error. The genes are TRGV3 and TRGJ1 or TRGJ2. Germline assignment: CDR1 VTNTFY and CDR2 YDVSTARD (reference sequence). The CDR3 is 12 residues long. Here the CDR3 DNA reads TGTGCCACCTGGGACGTTTATTATAAGAAACTCTTC. This gives the protein CATWDVYYKKLF.

In its sample, this clone was seen a few times. This likely traces to a read error, being one base from a far larger clone. V gene TRGV8 combines with J gene TRGJ1 or TRGJ2. The germline V gene encodes CDR1 VENAVY and CDR2 YDSYNSRV. The CDR3 spans 11 residues. The CDR3 DNA follows: TGTGCCACCGGGGATTATTATAAGAAACTCTTT. It is translated as CATGDYYKKLF.

In the case of this clone: The likely explanation is a read error, given a far larger clone one base away. Other DNA variants within this sample encode the same CDR3. The V and J genes are TRGV2 and TRGJP2. In germline, CDR1 is EGSNGY, CDR2 YDSYNSKV. The CDR3 spans 14 residues. J was trimmed by 8 bases and V by 0 bases; bases with no gene match: 6. The CDR3 sequence is CATWDGPCDWIKTF. In nucleotides, the CDR3 is TGTGCCACCTGGGACGGGCCGTGCGATTGGATCAAGACGTTT.

In its sample, this clone is large (0.1 to 1%). Other DNA sequences in this specimen translate into the identical CDR3. The V and J genes are TRGV9 and TRGJP. Germline CDR1 reads GITISATS; CDR2 reads ISYDGTV (reference sequence). Unmatched junction bases numbered 2, after V lost 0 bases and J lost 6 bases. CDR3 length equals 16 residues. The CDR3 sequence: CALWEVGELGKKIKVF. CDR3 nucleotides: TGTGCCTTGTGGGAGGTGGGAGAGTTGGGCAAAAAAATCAAGGTATTT.

This clone was seen more than once but under ten times. This is likely an artifact of a read error, given a far larger clone one base away. This same CDR3 is encoded by further DNA sequences in the sample. The V and J genes are TRGV2 and TRGJP. Germline assignment: CDR1 EGSNGY and CDR2 YDSYNSKV. The CDR3 runs 16 residues. The chain's CDR3 is CATWDGGELGKKIKVF. CDR3 coding DNA: TGCGCCACCTGGGACGGGGGAGAGTTGGGCAAAAAAATCAAGGTATTT.

This clone ranks as large. This sample includes further DNA sequences coding for the same CDR3. The rearrangement links TRGV9 to TRGJP. This CDR3 is 17 amino acids long. Germline V gene lookup returns CDR1 GITISATS and CDR2 ISYDGTV (reference sequence). V shed 0 bases and J 6 bases; nucleotides not matched to a gene: 5. CDR3 protein: CALWEVRIELGKKIKVF. For the CDR3, the DNA is TGTGCCTTGTGGGAGGTGCGAATAGAGTTGGGCAAAAAAATCAAGGTATTT.

Of note for this clone: A read error is the likely source, as a far larger clone sits one nucleotide away. Other nucleotide sequences in the sample specify the same CDR3. The V gene is TRGV2, the J gene TRGJ1 or TRGJ2. There are 12 residues in the CDR3. J gave up 7 bases and V 1 base, and 4 bases lay outside the gene matches. Germline CDR1 reads EGSNGY; CDR2 reads YDSYNSKV. The CDR3 here is CATWDGYYKKLF. The CDR3 bases are TGTGCCACCTGGGACGGATACTATAAGAAACTCTTT.

This clone came up a few times. Translating this DNA gives a protein that differs at residue 5 from the TCRdb one, which belongs to a much larger clone; a read error is likely, and the protein shown is this translation. This chain uses TRGV2 with TRGJ1 or TRGJ2. This CDR3 contains 16 residues. Germline loops: CDR1 EGSNGY, CDR2 YDSYNSKV. The DNA for the CDR3 is TGTGCCACCTGGGGCGGGACGAACCCCATACATTATAAGAAACTCTTT. This gives the protein CATWGGTNPIHYKKLF.

Only a few counts were recorded for this clone. A far larger clone is only one base removed, so a read error is likely. This rearrangement joins TRGV9 to TRGJP. Germline lookup yields CDR1 GITISATS and CDR2 ISYDGTV (reference sequence). This CDR3 spans 18 amino acids. The CDR3 region is CALREVRSLELGKKIKVF. DNA of the CDR3: TGTGCCTTGAGGGAGGTGCGATCTTTAGAGTTGGGCAAAAAAATCAAGGTATTT.

This clone was found a few times. The CDR3 sequence: CALWEVASELGKKIKVF. As DNA, the CDR3 is TGTGCCTTGTGGGAGGTGGCTAGTGAGTTGGGCAAAAAAATCAAGGTATTT. This chain connects TRGV9 to TRGJP. The germline gives CDR1 GITISATS, CDR2 ISYDGTV (reference sequence). The length of the CDR3 is 17 residues. V lost 0 bases, J lost 7 bases, and 6 bases stayed unmatched.

This clone ranks as large (0.1 to 1%). The chain links TRGV2 to TRGJ1 or TRGJ2. Trimming cost V 0 bases and J 5 bases; bases outside gene matches: 4. CDR3 length: 13 amino acids. Germline V gene sequence: CDR1 EGSNGY, CDR2 YDSYNSKV. The CDR3 reads CATWDGPDYKKLF. CDR3 nucleotides: TGTGCCACCTGGGACGGGCCGGATTATAAGAAACTCTTT.

This clone appeared a few times. TCRdb's protein for this DNA is that of a much larger clone and differs from the translation at residue 8, likely a read error; the protein shown is the DNA translation. J is TRGJP2 and V is TRGV2. The CDR3 is 14 amino acids. Germline values: CDR1 EGSNGY, CDR2 YDSYNSKV. J gave up 7 bases and V 0 bases, and 5 bases lay outside the gene matches. CDR3 DNA: TGTGCCACCTGGGACGGGCCGTATGATTGGATCAAGACGTTT. Amino acids: CATWDGPYDWIKTF.

CDR3 protein: CATWVTCQELGKKIKVF. The CDR3 DNA reads as TGTGCCACCTGGGTCACTTGCCAAGAGTTGGGCAAAAAAATCAAGGTATTT. The chain joins TRGV8 to TRGJP. With 5 bases clipped from V and 4 bases from J, the junction kept 8 bases outside the gene matches. Germline V gene lookup returns CDR1 VENAVY and CDR2 YDSYNSRV. This CDR3 region has 17 residues.

This clone is a singleton in its sample. J is TRGJP and V is TRGV9. The CDR3 covers 16 residues. Germline assignment: CDR1 GITISATS and CDR2 ISYDGTV (reference sequence). V was pared by 0 bases and J by 13 bases, with 9 bases of the junction left unmatched. The CDR3 loop is CALWEVRWVGKKIKVF. The DNA for the CDR3 is TGTGCCTTGTGGGAGGTGAGGTGGGTTGGCAAAAAAATCAAGGTATTT.

This clone was counted only a few times. This likely stems from a read error, as it lies one base from a far larger clone. The V gene is TRGV8, the J gene TRGJ1 or TRGJ2. Looked up from germline, CDR1 is VENAVY and CDR2 is YDSYNSRV. The CDR3 totals 9 residues. In nucleotides, the CDR3 is TGTGCCACCTGGGATAAGGAACTCTTT. Protein: CATWDKELF.

To note about this clone: The protein given by TCRdb reflects a much larger clone and differs at residue 9 from this DNA's translation, likely from a read error; the protein shown is the DNA's translation. Other DNA sequences in this sample translate to the same CDR3. This chain joins TRGV2 and TRGJP2. The CDR3 extends over 15 amino acids. V shed 0 bases and J 8 bases; nucleotides not matched to a gene: 9. Germline CDR1 EGSNGY, CDR2 YDSYNSKV. The CDR3 sequence is CATWDGPGGDWIKTF. For the CDR3, the DNA is TGTGCCACCTGGGACGGGCCTGGTGGCGATTGGATCAAGACGTTT.

This clone was observed a few times. It differs at one base from a far larger clone, so likely a read error. V gene TRGV3 combines with J gene TRGJ1 or TRGJ2. The V gene's germline CDR1 is VTNTFY and CDR2 YDVSTARD (reference sequence). The CDR3 totals 14 residues. The CDR3 DNA sequence: TGTGCCACCCGGGACAGGCCGGGGTATTATAAGAAACTCTTT. Its translation is CATRDRPGYYKKLF.

This clone is deemed large. It is likely a read error: a sequence one base away is far more abundant. In the same sample, other DNA sequences code for this CDR3. The gene calls are TRGV9 and TRGJP. This CDR3 comprises 16 residues. Trimming took 0 bases from V and 5 from J; bases not matched to a gene: 1. Germline-derived CDR1 and CDR2 are GITISATS and ISYDGTV (reference sequence). Written as DNA, the CDR3 is TGTGCCTTGTGGGAGGTGGAAGAGTTGGGCAAAAAAATCAAGGTATTT. It is translated as CALWEVEELGKKIKVF.

In the case of this clone: The TCRdb protein, from a much larger clone, departs from this DNA's translation at residue 9, likely by read error; the protein shown derives from the DNA. The chain has TRGV2 and TRGJP2. Per germline, CDR1 EGSNGY and CDR2 YDSYNSKV. CDR3 length: 15 amino acids. DNA of the CDR3: TGTGCCACCTGGGACGGGCATAGTGGTGATTGGATCAAGACGTTT. Protein: CATWDGHSGDWIKTF.

Concerning this clone: Possible read error: a much larger clone is one base away. The genes are TRGV2 and TRGJP2. Germline V gene lookup returns CDR1 EGSNGY and CDR2 YDSYNSKV. V lost 2 bases and J lost 6; bases outside the gene matches: 6. This CDR3 contains 14 residues. CDR3 region: CATWDEPCDWIKTF. CDR3 sequence (DNA): TGTGCCACCTGGGACGAGCCGTGTGATTGGATCAAGACGTTT.

The sample holds a few counts of this clone. The mismatch at residue 5 between this DNA's translation and the TCRdb protein of a much larger clone likely reflects a read error; the protein shown is translated from the DNA. This rearrangement joins TRGV2 to TRGJ1 or TRGJ2. CDR3 size: 12 residues. V lost 5 bases and J lost 12; bases outside the gene matches: 13. Per the germline V gene, CDR1 is EGSNGY and CDR2 is YDSYNSKV. The CDR3 spells CATWGNTGGKLF. The CDR3 nucleotides are TGTGCCACCTGGGGCAATACGGGGGGGAAACTCTTT.

In the case of this clone: This may be a read error: a much more frequent sequence differs by one nucleotide. The rearrangement joins TRGV9 to TRGJP. The CDR3 covers 17 residues. The trim removed 0 bases at V and 8 bases at J, leaving 7 bases unmatched. CDR1 is GITISATS, CDR2 ISYDGTV, per germline (reference sequence). CDR3 protein: CALWEVLGQLGKKIKVF. CDR3 coding DNA: TGTGCCTTGTGGGAGGTGCTGGGCCAGTTGGGCAAAAAAATCAAGGTATTT.

This clone occurred a few times. This may stem from a read error, because a much larger clone lies one nucleotide away. Other DNA variants within this sample encode the same CDR3. J is TRGJP1 and V is TRGV2. CDR3 length: 16 residues. Per germline, CDR1 EGSNGY and CDR2 YDSYNSKV. The CDR3 here is CATWDGPRATGWFKIF. The CDR3 DNA reads as TGTGCCACCTGGGACGGGCCTAGGGCCACTGGTTGGTTCAAGATATTC.

About this clone itself: The protein TCRdb gives is from a much larger clone and does not agree with this DNA's translation at residue 4, likely a read error; the protein shown here comes from the DNA. The V call is TRGV8, the J call TRGJP1. V lost 7 bases, J lost 4 bases, and 3 bases stayed unmatched. Per germline, CDR1 VENAVY and CDR2 YDSYNSRV. The length of the CDR3 is 12 residues. In DNA, the CDR3 is TGTGCCACCTGTGACACTGGTTGGTTCAAGATATTT. Translating it yields CATCDTGWFKIF.

As for this clone: TCRdb assigns this DNA the protein of a much larger clone, which departs from its translation at residue 3; this likely reflects a read error, and the protein shown comes from translating the DNA. The chain couples TRGV9 to TRGJP. The CDR3 spans 16 residues. Germline assignment: CDR1 GITISATS and CDR2 ISYDGTV (reference sequence). CDR3 nucleotides: TGTGCCTCGTGGGAGGACCAAGAGTTGGGCAAAAAAATCAAGGTATTT. Amino acids: CASWEDQELGKKIKVF.